The source of this T cell receptor (beta chain) is a study of blood T cell repertoires in COVID-19. Study as a whole: From the United States, Italy and Spain came samples of acute and convalescent COVID-19. Nucleic acid was either cDNA or gDNA, and it came from T cells, B-cell-depleted T cells, or PBMCs.

Original data processing: Reference gene primer amplification in the assay estimated nucleated cell counts. Data came from immunoSEQ multiplex PCR; TCRdb stores just in-frame clones and leaves some out. The DNA was the basis for D and trimming; V, J and clone size are from that table. The data hold about 150,000 clones, with around 85% observed a single time. CDR1 and CDR2 from the germline V gene are LNHDA and SQIVND (reference sequence). The CDR3 is 18 amino acids. Trimming removed 1 base from V and 6 bases from J; junction bases left unmatched: 12. V gene TRBV19 combines with J gene TRBJ2-1; TRBD2 agrees at 10 bases. This TCR was recovered from a woman aged 70-85 years with acute or convalescent COVID-19. Sample: peripheral blood. Here the CDR3 DNA reads TGTGCCAGTAGTATAGGAGGGGCCGAGCGGGGGGGCAGCAATGAGCAGTTCTTC. This translates into CASSIGGAERGGSNEQFF.